The 10 T cell receptor beta chains listed next were all sequenced from one sample in a study of pediatric ulcerative colitis. The table came from immunoSEQ multiplex PCR; TCRdb's copy has only in-frame clones and leaves some out. The table shows roughly 60,000 clones, with around 87% occurring only once. The source material was blood. The origin of the receptors is a boy aged 10-17 years who was a control in a study of pediatric ulcerative colitis.

This clone was counted only a few times. The chain recombines TRBV2 with TRBJ1-1; D is unresolved. The V end was cut by 2 bases, the J end by 2 bases, with 6 bases between. The CDR3 consists of 13 residues. Germline CDR1 and CDR2: SNHLY and FYNNEI. For the CDR3, the DNA is TGTGCCAGCAGTGAATGGGATAACACTGAAGCTTTCTTT. Translated: CASSEWDNTEAFF. The full variable domain, with the rest looked up from reference TRBV2 and TRBJ1-1, is EPEVTQTPSHQVTQMGQEVILRCVPISNHLYFYWYRQILGQKVEFLVSFYNNEISEKSEIFDDQFSVERPDGSNFTLKIRSTKLEDSAMYFCASSEWDNTEAFFGQGTRLTVV.

This chain uses TRBV27 with TRBJ1-5, with no clear D. Germline V gene data show CDR1 as MNHEY and CDR2 as SMNVEV (reference sequence). Trimming removed 1 base at V and 2 bases at J, with 6 bases between. CDR3 length: 14 amino acids. CDR3 sequence reads: CASSLLGGNQPQHF. The CDR3 DNA reads as TGTGCCAGCAGTTTATTAGGAGGCAATCAGCCCCAGCATTTT.

V usage is TRBV7-8 and J usage is TRBJ2-5; D not resolved. V gave up 3 bases and J gave up 1 base, with 9 bases separating them. Germline CDR1 and CDR2: SGHVS and FQNEAQ. This CDR3 comprises 14 residues. The CDR3 loop reads CASSFRPSQETQYF. The CDR3 bases are TGTGCCAGCAGCTTTCGGCCCAGCCAAGAGACCCAGTACTTC. The full variable domain, in which reference TRBV7-8 and TRBJ2-5 provide the parts outside the CDR3, is GAGVSQSPRYKVAKRGQDVALRCDPISGHVSLFWYQQALGQGPEFLTYFQNEAQLDKSGLPSDRFFAERPEGSVSTLKIQRTQQEDSAVYLCASSFRPSQETQYFGPGTRLLVL.

DNA for the CDR3: TGTGCCAGTAGTATAGATTTAAATGAGCAGTTCTTC. Encoded protein: CASSIDLNEQFF. The chain links TRBV19 to TRBJ2-1; D is undetermined. V was trimmed by 0 bases and J by 7 bases, leaving 4 bases between them. This CDR3 has 12 amino acids. Germline V lookup: CDR1 LNHDA, CDR2 SQIVND (reference sequence).

The genes are TRBV28 and TRBJ2-7; maybe TRBD1 (5 bases). V lost 6 bases and J 1 base, leaving 10 bases between the germline ends. This CDR3 has 13 residues. Germline V gene lookup returns CDR1 MDHEN and CDR2 SYDVKM. The CDR3 here is CASSGPGSYEQYF. The CDR3 DNA reads TGTGCCAGCAGCGGTCCAGGGTCCTACGAGCAGTACTTC.

This chain links TRBV12-5 with TRBJ1-3; no reliable D call. Trimming pared 5 bases from V and 0 bases from J, leaving 8 bases between. The germline CDR1 and CDR2 sequences are LGHNT and FRNRAP. CDR3 length equals 14 residues. The CDR3 coding sequence is TGTGCTAGTGGTCTAGACACCTCTGGAAACACCATATATTTT. It translates to CASGLDTSGNTIYF.

The chain uses TRBV2 and TRBJ2-2, with 8 bases matching TRBD2. The CDR3 loop spans 15 amino acids. Trimming took 6 bases from V and 6 from J; bases not matched to a gene: 9. Germline CDR1 and CDR2: SNHLY and FYNNEI. CDR3 sequence: CASRTGAGVSGELFF. In DNA, the CDR3 is TGTGCCAGCAGAACTGGAGCGGGAGTTTCCGGGGAGCTGTTTTTT.

CDR3 protein: CATSRDRGSYEQYF. The DNA of the CDR3 is TGTGCCACCAGCAGAGACCGAGGCTCCTACGAGCAGTACTTC. This chain links TRBV15 with TRBJ2-7; D is undetermined. V gave up 0 bases and J gave up 0 bases, with 6 bases separating them. CDR3 size: 14 residues. Germline CDR1 is LNHNV and CDR2 is YYDKDF (reference sequence).

The CDR3: CASSAGTAPAETQYF. CDR3 in DNA: TGTGCCAGCAGCGCGGGGACAGCCCCCGCCGAGACCCAGTACTTC. The chain has TRBV7-2 and TRBJ2-5; perhaps TRBD1 as D (7 bases). Trimming took 5 bases from V and 5 from J, leaving 18 bases between them. This CDR3 region has 15 residues. From germline, CDR1 is SGHTA and CDR2 FQGNSA.

J is TRBJ1-3 and V is TRBV19, with unresolved D. Germline V gives CDR1 LNHDA, CDR2 SQIVND (reference sequence). Trimming pared 4 bases from V and 0 bases from J, leaving 10 bases between. The CDR3 runs to 15 residues. The CDR3 nucleotides read TGTGCCAGTAGTACTCGGAGAATCTCTGGAAACACCATATATTTT. It codes for CASSTRRISGNTIYF.